The 11 T cell receptor beta chains below all came from one sample that was sequenced in a study of identical twins. MiXCR was run by TCRdb on the 5' RACE reads, yielding one entry per CDR3 protein. The sample carries nearly 650,000 distinct CDR3 sequences, 7.1% recorded once. This sample was shared with a second study, whose subject was yellow fever vaccine responses in identical twins.

The sample consisted of PBMCs. The receptors come from a woman between 18 and 30 years old in good health.

This clonotype came up a few times. The chain couples TRBV10-1 to TRBJ2-1; a possible D gene is TRBD1 (6 bases). The germline V gene encodes CDR1 WNHNN and CDR2 SYGVQD (reference sequence). V shed 6 bases and J shed 4 bases, with 16 bases lying between them. The CDR3 spans 15 residues. The CDR3 loop reads CASSELRGPYNEQFF. For the CDR3, the DNA is TGCGCCAGCAGCGAGCTCAGGGGCCCATACAATGAGCAGTTCTTC.

This clonotype was observed a few times. This sequence joins TRBV5-1 and TRBJ2-7; either TRBD1 or TRBD2 may fit D (5 bases each). Trimming took off 0 bases at V and 2 bases at J, with 9 bases between the two ends. CDR3 size: 14 residues. Germline V lookup: CDR1 SGHRS, CDR2 YFSETQ. The CDR3 here is CASSLAVGAYEQYV. CDR3 in DNA: TGCGCCAGCAGCTTGGCCGTGGGGGCCTACGAGCAGTACGTC.

This clonotype was observed a few times. The chain carries TRBV27 and TRBJ2-1; 13 bases line up with TRBD2. V was clipped by 2 bases and J by 10 bases; unmatched bases: 5. Germline CDR1 is MNHEY and CDR2 is SMNVEV (reference sequence). The CDR3 runs to 15 residues. In nucleotides, the CDR3 is TGTGCCAGCAGTTTAAGACTAGCGGGAGGCCCCGAGCAGTTCTTC. Its protein is CASSLRLAGGPEQFF.

The V and J genes are TRBV2 and TRBJ2-7; tentative D call: TRBD1 (5 bases). The germline V gene has CDR1 SNHLY and CDR2 FYNNEI. The V end lost 6 bases, the J end lost 6 bases, and 15 bases lay between the germline ends. There are 13 residues in the CDR3. The CDR3 loop reads CASREWGFPEQYF. The CDR3 nucleotides read TGTGCCAGCAGGGAGTGGGGCTTTCCCGAGCAGTACTTC.

Only a few counts were recorded for this clonotype. This chain joins TRBV6-4 and TRBJ2-3; the match to TRBD1 covers 7 bases. The CDR3 has 15 residues. Germline CDR1 and CDR2: MRHNA and SNTAGT. Unmatched junction bases numbered 12, after V lost 6 bases and J lost 6 bases. CDR3 nucleotide sequence: TGTGCCAGCAGCGAGGGGCAGGGGGTCGTGGATACGCAGTATTTT. It encodes CASSEGQGVVDTQYF.

The chain uses TRBV7-2 and TRBJ2-1; TRBD2 matches at 10 bases. Trimming removed 5 bases from V and 4 bases from J; junction bases left unmatched: 8. The CDR3 runs 16 residues. Germline V gene sequence: CDR1 SGHTA, CDR2 FQGNSA. CDR3: CASSPSRTSGYNEQFF. In nucleotides, the CDR3 is TGTGCCAGCAGCCCATCCAGGACTAGCGGATACAATGAGCAGTTCTTC.

In this sample, this clonotype turned up many times. The chain combines TRBV12-3 or TRBV12-4 with TRBJ1-1; 8 bases agree with TRBD1. The CDR3 length is 17 residues. V was clipped by 3 bases and J by 3 bases; unmatched bases: 12. The CDR3 nucleotides are TGTGCCAGCAGTTTCCCCCGGACAGGGTTTTACCACACTGAAGCTTTCTTT. It specifies CASSFPRTGFYHTEAFF.

The V gene is TRBV12-3 or TRBV12-4, the J gene TRBJ1-2, with no clear D. This CDR3 region has 14 residues. V was pared by 6 bases and J by 6 bases, with 17 bases between. The CDR3 here is CASSPRGVPDGYTF. In DNA form, the CDR3 reads TGTGCCAGCAGCCCGCGCGGGGTTCCCGATGGCTACACCTTC.

The V call is TRBV27, the J call TRBJ2-5; D may be TRBD1 (5 bases). V lost 5 bases and J lost 2, with 15 bases in between. This CDR3 is 15 amino acids long. Germline values: CDR1 MNHEY, CDR2 SMNVEV (reference sequence). CDR3 nucleotide sequence: TGTGCCAGCAGTGTCACGTGGGGCGGACAAGAGACCCAGTACTTC. It specifies CASSVTWGGQETQYF.

This clonotype was observed at least ten times. The chain joins TRBV28 to TRBJ1-2; D is ambiguous. Germline V gene data show CDR1 as MDHEN and CDR2 as SYDVKM. The CDR3 totals 13 residues. Between the trimmed V and J ends, which lost 5 bases and 3 bases, there was a span of 10 bases. In DNA, the CDR3 is TGTGCCAGCAGTCCGGCGCGGGACTATGGCTACACCTTC. Translating gives CASSPARDYGYTF.

The chain links TRBV29-1 to TRBJ2-7; 12 bases are shared with TRBD1. The V and J ends lost 6 bases and 7 bases, in that order; junction bases with no gene match: 4. Germline CDR1 and CDR2: SQVTM and ANQGSEA. This CDR3 spans 12 amino acids. The CDR3 DNA sequence: TGCAGCGTGGGGACAGGGGGCGAAGAGCAGTACTTC. Translated, it gives CSVGTGGEEQYF.